The TCR beta chain described here comes from a study of blood T cell repertoires in COVID-19. The overall study: Acute-phase and convalescent COVID-19 samples originated in the United States, Italy and Spain. The analysed material was cDNA or gDNA that came from T cells, B-cell-depleted T cells, or PBMCs.

As processed by the authors: Nucleated cell counts were estimated from reference gene primer amplification. Repertoires were generated with immunoSEQ multiplex PCR, while TCRdb's copy carries only in-frame clones and drops some. V, J and clone size were drawn from that table, and D and trimming were deduced from the DNA. Altogether hundreds of thousands of clones are present, approximately 86% being singletons, with the ten largest covering about 1.2%. Trimming took 3 bases from V and 6 from J; bases not matched to a gene: 1. Germline V gives CDR1 SGHAT, CDR2 FQNNGV. The CDR3 totals 13 residues. Sequenced sample: peripheral blood. This rearrangement joins TRBV11-2 to TRBJ1-2; TRBD1 matches at 10 bases. This clonotype was obtained from a man aged 70 or older with acute or convalescent COVID-19. The DNA for the CDR3 is TGTGCCAGCAGCTTGGGGACAGGGGATGGCTACACCTTC. Its translation: CASSLGTGDGYTF.